This T cell receptor (beta chain) was found in a study of OX40 agonist ivuxolimab in advanced cancers. The data were produced by immunoSEQ multiplex PCR, yet TCRdb's version contains in-frame clones alone and is incomplete. This sample carries approximately 60,000 clones, approximately 84% of them seen once, and the ten largest clones take roughly 2%. The sampling schedule covered blood at baseline, cycle 4 day 1, and cycle 7 day 1. The germline V gene has CDR1 SNHLY and CDR2 FYNNEI. The CDR3 has 12 amino acids. V was trimmed by 3 bases and J by 6 bases, leaving 8 bases between them. Specimen: CD4+ or CD8+ T cells sorted from blood, collected in a trial of the OX40 agonist ivuxolimab. The clonotype was recovered from an adult with an advanced solid tumor such as melanoma, head and neck, liver or kidney cancer. V gene TRBV2 combines with J gene TRBJ1-2; a possible D gene is TRBD1 (6 bases). This CDR3 reads CASSEEGDGYTF. In DNA form, the CDR3 reads TGTGCCAGCAGTGAGGAGGGGGATGGCTACACCTTC.